This TCR beta chain was sequenced in a study of chronic HIV infection and antiretroviral therapy (dated by TCRdb to between 2015 and 2016). Libraries were constructed by 5' RACE. Sequencing used an Illumina MiSeq. Starting from the raw public reads, TCRdb applied fastp trimming at Q25, assembled clones with MiXCR and retained in-frame beta chains. Identical CDR3 protein sequences are pooled into one entry, listed with their most common genes and DNA. Across this sample there are more than 40,000 distinct CDR3 sequences, with 15% to 20% seen only once. Together, the top ten hold more than 2.5% of the sample. This clonotype was seen more than once but under ten times. Its antigen is currently not known. Base qualities are not recorded, but no much larger clone differs from it by a single base. The TCR sequence derives from an adult who had HIV and had not received antiretroviral therapy, or was an uninfected healthy control (not recorded which). Sequencing input: peripheral blood.

The CDR3 protein sequence reads: CASSLQGAEQYF. The DNA reads TGCGCCAGCAGCTTGCAGGGGGCCGAGCAGTACTTC. Here the chain combines TRBV5-1 and TRBJ2-7; a stretch of 8 junction bases matches TRBD1. Trimming accounts for 1 base at V and 6 bases at J, while the number of junction bases matched to no gene is 0. The germline V gene provides CDR1 SGHRS and CDR2 YFSETQ. From cysteine to phenylalanine, the CDR3 is 12 amino acids long. Of all the DNA, just the CDR3 is kept, 36 bases in frame from base 1.